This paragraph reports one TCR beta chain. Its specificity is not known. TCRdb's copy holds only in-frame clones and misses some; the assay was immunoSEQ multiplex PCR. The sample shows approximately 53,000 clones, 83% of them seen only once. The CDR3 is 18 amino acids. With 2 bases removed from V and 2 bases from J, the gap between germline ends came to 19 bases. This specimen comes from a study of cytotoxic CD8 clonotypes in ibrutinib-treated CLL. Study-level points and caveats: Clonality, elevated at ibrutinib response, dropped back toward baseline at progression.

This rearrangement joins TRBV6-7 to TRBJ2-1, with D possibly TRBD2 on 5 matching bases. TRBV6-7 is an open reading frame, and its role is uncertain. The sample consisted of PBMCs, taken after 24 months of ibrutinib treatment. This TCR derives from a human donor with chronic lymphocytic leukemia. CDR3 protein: CASSYLFSSSVTYNEQFF. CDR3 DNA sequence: TGTGCCAGCAGTTACCTCTTTTCTAGCTCAGTAACCTACAATGAGCAGTTCTTC.